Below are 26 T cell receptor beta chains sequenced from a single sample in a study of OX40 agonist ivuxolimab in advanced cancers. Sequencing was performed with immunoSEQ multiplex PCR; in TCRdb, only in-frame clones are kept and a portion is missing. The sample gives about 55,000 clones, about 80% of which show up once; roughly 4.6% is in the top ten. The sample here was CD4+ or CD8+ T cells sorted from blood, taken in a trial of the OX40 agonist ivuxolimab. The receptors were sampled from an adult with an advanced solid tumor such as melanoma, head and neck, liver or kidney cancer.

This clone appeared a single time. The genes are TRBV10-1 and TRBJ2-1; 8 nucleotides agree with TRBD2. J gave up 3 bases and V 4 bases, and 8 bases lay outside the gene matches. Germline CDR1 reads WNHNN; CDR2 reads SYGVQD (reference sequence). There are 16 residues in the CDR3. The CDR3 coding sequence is TGCGCCAGCAGTGGCGGAAGCGGGGGCCGCTACAATGAGCAGTTCTTC. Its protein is CASSGGSGGRYNEQFF.

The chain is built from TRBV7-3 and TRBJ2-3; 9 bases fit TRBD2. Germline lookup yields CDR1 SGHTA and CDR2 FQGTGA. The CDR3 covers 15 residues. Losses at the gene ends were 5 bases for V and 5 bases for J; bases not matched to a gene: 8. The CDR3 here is CASSGGGGRGDTQYF. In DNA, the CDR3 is TGTGCCAGCAGCGGAGGGGGCGGGAGGGGAGATACGCAGTATTTT.

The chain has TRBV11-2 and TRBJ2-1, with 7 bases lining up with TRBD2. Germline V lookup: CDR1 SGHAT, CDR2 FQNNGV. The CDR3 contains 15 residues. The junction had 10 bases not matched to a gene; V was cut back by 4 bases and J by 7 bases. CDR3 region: CASSWGEGGENEQFF. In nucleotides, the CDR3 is TGTGCCAGCAGCTGGGGGGAGGGCGGAGAAAATGAGCAGTTCTTC.

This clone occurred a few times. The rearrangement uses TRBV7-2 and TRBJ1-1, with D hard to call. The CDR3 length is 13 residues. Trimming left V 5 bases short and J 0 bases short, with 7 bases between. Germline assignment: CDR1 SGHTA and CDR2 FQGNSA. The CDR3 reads CASSVWVNTEAFF. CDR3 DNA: TGTGCCAGCAGCGTTTGGGTGAACACTGAAGCTTTCTTT.

DNA for the CDR3: TGTGCCAGCAGCGTAGCCCTCGGAATAGCCTCGAACACTGAAGCTTTCTTT. It is translated as CASSVALGIASNTEAFF. The rearrangement links TRBV9 to TRBJ1-1; D is uncertain. The germline CDR1 and CDR2 sequences are SGDLS and YYNGEE. The CDR3 contains 17 residues. V was cut by 0 bases and J by 1 base, with 16 bases left in between.

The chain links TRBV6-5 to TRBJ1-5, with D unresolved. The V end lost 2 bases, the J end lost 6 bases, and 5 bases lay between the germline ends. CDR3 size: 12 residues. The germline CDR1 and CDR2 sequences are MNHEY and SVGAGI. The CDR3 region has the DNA TGTGCCAGCAGTTACCTCGTTCAGCCCCAGCATTTT. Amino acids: CASSYLVQPQHF.

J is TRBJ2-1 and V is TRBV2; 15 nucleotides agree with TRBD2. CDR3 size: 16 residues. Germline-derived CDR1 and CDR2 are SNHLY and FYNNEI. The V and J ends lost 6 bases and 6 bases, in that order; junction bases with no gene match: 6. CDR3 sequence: CASRVGLAGGLNEQFF. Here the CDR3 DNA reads TGTGCCAGCAGGGTCGGACTAGCGGGAGGGCTCAATGAGCAGTTCTTC.

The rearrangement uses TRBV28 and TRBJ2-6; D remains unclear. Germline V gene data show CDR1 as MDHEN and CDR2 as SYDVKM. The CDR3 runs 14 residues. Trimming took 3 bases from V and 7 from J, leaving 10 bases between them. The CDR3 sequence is CASSFPRKANVLTF. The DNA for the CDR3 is TGTGCCAGCAGTTTTCCTAGGAAAGCCAACGTCCTGACTTTC.

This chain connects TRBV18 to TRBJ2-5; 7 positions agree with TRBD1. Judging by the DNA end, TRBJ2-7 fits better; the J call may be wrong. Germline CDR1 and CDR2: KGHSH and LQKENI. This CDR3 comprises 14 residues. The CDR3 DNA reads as TGTGCCAGCTCACCTACTCGGGACAGTTACGAGCAGTACTTC. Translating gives CASSPTRDSYEQYF.

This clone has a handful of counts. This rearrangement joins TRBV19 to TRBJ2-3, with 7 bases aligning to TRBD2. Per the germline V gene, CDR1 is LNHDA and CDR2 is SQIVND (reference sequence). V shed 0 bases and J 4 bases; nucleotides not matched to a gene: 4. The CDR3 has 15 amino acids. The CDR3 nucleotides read TGTGCCAGTAGTATAGAAGCGGGGATCCCAGATACGCAGTATTTT. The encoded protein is CASSIEAGIPDTQYF.

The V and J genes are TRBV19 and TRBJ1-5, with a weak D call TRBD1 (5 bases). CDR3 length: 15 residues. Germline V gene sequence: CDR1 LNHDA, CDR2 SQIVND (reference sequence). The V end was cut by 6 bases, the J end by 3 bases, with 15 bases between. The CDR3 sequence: CASRLRGRANQPQHF. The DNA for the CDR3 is TGTGCCAGTAGGCTCCGGGGCAGGGCCAATCAGCCCCAGCATTTT. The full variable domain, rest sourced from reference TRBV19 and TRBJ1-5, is DGGITQSPKYLFRKEGQNVTLSCEQNLNHDAMYWYRQDPGQGLRLIYYSQIVNDFQKGDIAEGYSVSREKKESFPLTVTSAQKNPTAFYLCASRLRGRANQPQHFGDGTRLSIL.

CDR3 in amino acids: CSVRRTGSGETQYF. CDR3 coding DNA: TGCAGCGTTCGAAGGACAGGGTCGGGAGAGACCCAGTACTTC. The chain carries TRBV29-1 and TRBJ2-5; 8 bases agree with TRBD1. This CDR3 is built from 14 residues. J was trimmed by 4 bases and V by 5 bases; bases with no gene match: 9. Germline V gene sequence: CDR1 SQVTM, CDR2 ANQGSEA.

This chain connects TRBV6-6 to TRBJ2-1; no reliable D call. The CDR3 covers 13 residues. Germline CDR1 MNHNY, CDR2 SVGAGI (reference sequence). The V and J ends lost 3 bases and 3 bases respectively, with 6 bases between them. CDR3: CASSYGIYNEQFF. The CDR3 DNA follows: TGTGCCAGCAGTTATGGCATCTACAATGAGCAGTTCTTC.

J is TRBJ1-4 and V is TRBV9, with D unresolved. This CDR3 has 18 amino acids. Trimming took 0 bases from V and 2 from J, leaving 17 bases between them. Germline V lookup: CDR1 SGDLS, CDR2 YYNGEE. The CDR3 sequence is CASSVGLLGQKTNEKLFF. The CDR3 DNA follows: TGTGCCAGCAGCGTAGGTTTACTTGGCCAGAAGACTAATGAAAAACTGTTTTTT.

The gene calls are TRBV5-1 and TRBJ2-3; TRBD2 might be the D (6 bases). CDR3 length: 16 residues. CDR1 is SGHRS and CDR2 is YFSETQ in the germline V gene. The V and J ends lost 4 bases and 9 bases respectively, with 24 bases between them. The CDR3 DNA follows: TGCGCCAGCAGCCGAATTTTGGAGGGGCATTCAGCCACGCAGTATTTT. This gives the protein CASSRILEGHSATQYF.

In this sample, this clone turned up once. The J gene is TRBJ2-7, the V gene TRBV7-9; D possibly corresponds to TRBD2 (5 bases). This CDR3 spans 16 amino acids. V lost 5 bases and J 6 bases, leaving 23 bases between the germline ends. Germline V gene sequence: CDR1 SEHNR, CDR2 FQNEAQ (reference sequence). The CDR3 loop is CASSPREGPPRGEQYF. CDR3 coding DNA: TGTGCCAGCAGCCCCCGTGAAGGGCCGCCACGGGGCGAGCAGTACTTC.

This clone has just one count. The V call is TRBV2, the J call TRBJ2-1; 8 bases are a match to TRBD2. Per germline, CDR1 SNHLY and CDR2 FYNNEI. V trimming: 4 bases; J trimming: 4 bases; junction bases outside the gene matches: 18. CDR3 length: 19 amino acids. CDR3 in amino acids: CASSGGLAGGGFRYNEQFF. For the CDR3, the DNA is TGTGCCAGCAGTGGGGGACTGGCGGGGGGCGGATTTCGTTACAATGAGCAGTTCTTC.

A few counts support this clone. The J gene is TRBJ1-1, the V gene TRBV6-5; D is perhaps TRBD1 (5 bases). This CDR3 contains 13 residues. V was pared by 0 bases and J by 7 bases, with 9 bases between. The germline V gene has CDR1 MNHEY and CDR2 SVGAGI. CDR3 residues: CASSYSPGHEAFF. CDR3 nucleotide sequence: TGTGCCAGCAGTTACTCACCGGGGCATGAAGCTTTCTTT.

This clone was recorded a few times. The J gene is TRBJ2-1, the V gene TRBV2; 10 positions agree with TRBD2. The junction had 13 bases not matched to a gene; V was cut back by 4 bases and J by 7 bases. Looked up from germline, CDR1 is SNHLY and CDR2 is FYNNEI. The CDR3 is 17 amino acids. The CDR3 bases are TGTGCCAGCAGTGCCAGCGGGGGGGCCTCCCCTAGGAATGAGCAGTTCTTC. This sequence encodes CASSASGGASPRNEQFF.

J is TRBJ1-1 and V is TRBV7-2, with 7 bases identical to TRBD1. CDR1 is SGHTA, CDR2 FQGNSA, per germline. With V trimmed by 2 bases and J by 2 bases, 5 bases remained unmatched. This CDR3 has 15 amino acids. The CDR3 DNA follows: TGTGCCAGCAGCTTACTGACAGGGACCAACACTGAAGCTTTCTTT. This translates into CASSLLTGTNTEAFF.

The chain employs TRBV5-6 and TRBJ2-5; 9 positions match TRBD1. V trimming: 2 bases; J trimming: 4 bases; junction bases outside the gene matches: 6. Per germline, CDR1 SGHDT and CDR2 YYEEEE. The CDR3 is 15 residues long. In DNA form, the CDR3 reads TGTGCCAGCAGCTTTATTGTGGGACAGGGAGAGACCCAGTACTTC. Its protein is CASSFIVGQGETQYF.

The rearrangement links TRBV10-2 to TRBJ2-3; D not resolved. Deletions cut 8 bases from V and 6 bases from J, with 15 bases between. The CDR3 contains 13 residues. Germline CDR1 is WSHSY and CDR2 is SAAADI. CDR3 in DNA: TGCGCCAGCCTCGACGCCCTTGGGGATACGCAGTATTTT. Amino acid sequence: CASLDALGDTQYF.

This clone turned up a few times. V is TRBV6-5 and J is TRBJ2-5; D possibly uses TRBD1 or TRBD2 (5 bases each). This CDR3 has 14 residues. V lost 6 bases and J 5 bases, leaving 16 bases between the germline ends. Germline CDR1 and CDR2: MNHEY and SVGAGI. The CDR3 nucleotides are TGTGCCAGCAGGGGGACCCTAACGGGGGAGACCCAGTACTTC. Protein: CASRGTLTGETQYF.

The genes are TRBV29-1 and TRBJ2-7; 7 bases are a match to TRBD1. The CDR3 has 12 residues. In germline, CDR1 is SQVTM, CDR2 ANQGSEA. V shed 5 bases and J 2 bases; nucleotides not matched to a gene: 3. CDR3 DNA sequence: TGCAGCGTTTACAGGGGTCCCTACGAGCAGTACTTC. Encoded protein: CSVYRGPYEQYF.

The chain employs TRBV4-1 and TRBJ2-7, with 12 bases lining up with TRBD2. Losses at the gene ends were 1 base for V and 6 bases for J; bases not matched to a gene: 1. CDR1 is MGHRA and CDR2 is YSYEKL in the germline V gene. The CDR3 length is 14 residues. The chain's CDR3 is CASSQGLAGVEQYF. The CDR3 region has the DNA TGCGCCAGCAGCCAAGGACTAGCGGGAGTCGAGCAGTACTTC.

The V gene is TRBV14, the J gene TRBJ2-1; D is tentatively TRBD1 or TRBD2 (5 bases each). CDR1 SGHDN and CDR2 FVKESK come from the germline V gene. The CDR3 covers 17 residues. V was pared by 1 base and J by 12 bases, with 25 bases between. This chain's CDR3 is CASSQVAGRVSSRGQFF. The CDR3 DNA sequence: TGTGCCAGCAGCCAAGTGGCCGGCAGGGTGAGCTCCCGGGGGCAGTTCTTC.